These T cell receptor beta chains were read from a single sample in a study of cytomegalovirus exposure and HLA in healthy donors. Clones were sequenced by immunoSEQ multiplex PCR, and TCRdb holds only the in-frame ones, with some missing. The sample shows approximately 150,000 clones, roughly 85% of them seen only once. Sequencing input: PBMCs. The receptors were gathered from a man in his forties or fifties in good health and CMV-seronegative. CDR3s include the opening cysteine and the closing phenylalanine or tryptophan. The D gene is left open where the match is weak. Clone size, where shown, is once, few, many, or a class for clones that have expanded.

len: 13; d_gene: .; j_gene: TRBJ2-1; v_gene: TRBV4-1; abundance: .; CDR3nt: TGCGCCAGCAGCCAAGTTGTTAAAATGGAGCAGTTCTTC; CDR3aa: CASSQVVKMEQFF
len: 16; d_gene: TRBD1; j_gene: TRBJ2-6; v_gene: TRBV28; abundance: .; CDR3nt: TGTGCCAGCAGTCCCCCAGGGGGCTCTGGGGCCAACGTCCTGACTTTC; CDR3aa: CASSPPGGSGANVLTF
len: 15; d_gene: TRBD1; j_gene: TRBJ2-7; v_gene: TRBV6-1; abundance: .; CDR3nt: TGTGCCAGCAGTGAAACACAGGGGGTTCTCTACGAGCAGTACTTC; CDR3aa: CASSETQGVLYEQYF
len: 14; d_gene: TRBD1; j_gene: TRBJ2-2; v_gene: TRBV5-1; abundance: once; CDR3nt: TGCGCCAGTACGACAGGGGGCGTCACCGGGGAGCTGTTTTTT; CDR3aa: CASTTGGVTGELFF
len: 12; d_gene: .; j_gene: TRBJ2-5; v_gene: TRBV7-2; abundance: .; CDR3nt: TGTGCCAGCAGCGACCCCGGGGAGACCCAGTACTTC; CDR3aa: CASSDPGETQYF
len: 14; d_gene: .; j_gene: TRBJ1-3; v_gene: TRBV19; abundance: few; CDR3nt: TGTGCCAGTTCCCCCCGCGACAGTGGAAACACCATATATTTT; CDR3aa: CASSPRDSGNTIYF
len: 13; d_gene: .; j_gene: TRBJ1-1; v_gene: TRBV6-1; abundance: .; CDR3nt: TGTGCCAGCAGGGTGACAGGTCAGGCTGAAGCTTTCTTT; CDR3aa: CASRVTGQAEAFF
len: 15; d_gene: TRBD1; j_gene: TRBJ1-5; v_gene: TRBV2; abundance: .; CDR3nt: TGTGCCAGCAGCCGGGACAGGAGTTACAATCAGCCCCAGCATTTT; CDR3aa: CASSRDRSYNQPQHF
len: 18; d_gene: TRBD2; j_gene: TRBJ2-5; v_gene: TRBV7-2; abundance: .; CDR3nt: TGTGCCAGCAGCTTAGGCGCTACCTCTAGCGGGAGGCAAGAGACCCAGTACTTC; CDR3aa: CASSLGATSSGRQETQYF
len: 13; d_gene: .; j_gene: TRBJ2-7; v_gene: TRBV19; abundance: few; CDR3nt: TGTGCCAGTAGTAGTCTAAGCTCCTACGAGCAGTACTTC; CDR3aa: CASSSLSSYEQYF
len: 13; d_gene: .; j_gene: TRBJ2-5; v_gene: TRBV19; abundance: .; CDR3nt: TGTGCCAGTAGTAAGACAGTGCAAGAGACCCAGTACTTC; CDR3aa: CASSKTVQETQYF
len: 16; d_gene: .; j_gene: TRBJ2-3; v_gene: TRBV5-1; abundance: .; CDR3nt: TGCGCCAGCAGCTTAGCAGGTGGGGGGGCCACAGATACGCAGTATTTT; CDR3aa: CASSLAGGGATDTQYF
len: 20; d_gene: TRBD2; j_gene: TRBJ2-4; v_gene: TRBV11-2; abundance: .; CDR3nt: TGTGCCAGCAGCTTAGATTGGGGCCTAGCGGGAGTTGTTGCCAAAAACATTCAGTACTTC; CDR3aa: CASSLDWGLAGVVAKNIQYF
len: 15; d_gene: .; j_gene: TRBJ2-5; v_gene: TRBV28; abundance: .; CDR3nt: TGTGCCAGCAGTCCCCCCATGGCGGGGCAAGAGACCCAGTACTTC; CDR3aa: CASSPPMAGQETQYF
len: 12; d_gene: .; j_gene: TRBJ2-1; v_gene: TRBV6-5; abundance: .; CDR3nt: TGTGCCAGCACCTCGTTCTACAATGAGCAGTTCTTC; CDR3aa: CASTSFYNEQFF
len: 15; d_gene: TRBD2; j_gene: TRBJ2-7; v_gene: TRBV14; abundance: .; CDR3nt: TGTGCCAGCAGCCTCCCGACTAGCGGGAGGCACGAGCAGTACTTC; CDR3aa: CASSLPTSGRHEQYF
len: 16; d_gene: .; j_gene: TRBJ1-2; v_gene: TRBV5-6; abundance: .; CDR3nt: TGTGCCAGCAGCCCCAGTACGACACCTACTTCTTACGGCTACACCTTC; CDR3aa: CASSPSTTPTSYGYTF
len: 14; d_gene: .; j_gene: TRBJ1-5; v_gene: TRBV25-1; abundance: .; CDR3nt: TGTGCCAGCAGTGAGCCCGGTGGCAATCAGCCCCAGCATTTT; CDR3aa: CASSEPGGNQPQHF
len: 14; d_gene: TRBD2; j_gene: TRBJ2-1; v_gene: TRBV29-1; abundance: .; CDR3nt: TGCAGCGTTTCCTGGGGCGGGAGGGCCAATGAGCAGTTCTTC; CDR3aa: CSVSWGGRANEQFF
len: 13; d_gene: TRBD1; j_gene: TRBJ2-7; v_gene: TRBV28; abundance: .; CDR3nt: TGTGCCAGCAGGGGACAGCCCTCCTACGAGCAGTACTTC; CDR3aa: CASRGQPSYEQYF
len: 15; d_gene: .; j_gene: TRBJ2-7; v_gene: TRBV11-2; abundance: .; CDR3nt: TGTGCCAGCAGCGATGACAGGGGACTAACCTACGAGCAGTACTTC; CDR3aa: CASSDDRGLTYEQYF
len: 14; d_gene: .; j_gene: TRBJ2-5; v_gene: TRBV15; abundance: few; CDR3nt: TGTGCCACCAGCAGAGCCGGGTCTGGCGAGACCCAGTACTTC; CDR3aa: CATSRAGSGETQYF
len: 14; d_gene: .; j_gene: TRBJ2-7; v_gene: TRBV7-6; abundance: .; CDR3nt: TGTGCCAGCAGCTTAGTCCGGGATGCCTACGAGCAGTACTTC; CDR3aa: CASSLVRDAYEQYF
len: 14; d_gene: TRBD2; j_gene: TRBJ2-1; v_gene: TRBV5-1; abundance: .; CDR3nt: TGCGCCAGCAGCCCCGGCGGGAGGGAGACTGAGCAGTTCTTC; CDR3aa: CASSPGGRETEQFF
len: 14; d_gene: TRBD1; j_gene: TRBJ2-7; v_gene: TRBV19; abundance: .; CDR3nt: TGTGCCACCCTACCGGGACAGGGTTCCTACGAGCAGTACTTC; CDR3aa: CATLPGQGSYEQYF
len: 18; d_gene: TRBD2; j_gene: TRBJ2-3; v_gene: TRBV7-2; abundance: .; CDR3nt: TGTGCCAGCAGCCTCCGGAGGGCTAGCGGGACTAGCACAGATACGCAGTATTTT; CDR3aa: CASSLRRASGTSTDTQYF
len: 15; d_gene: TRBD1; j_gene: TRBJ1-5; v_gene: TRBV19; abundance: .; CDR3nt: TGTGCCAGTAGTATATGGGACAGGGGTAATCAGCCCCAGCATTTT; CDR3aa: CASSIWDRGNQPQHF
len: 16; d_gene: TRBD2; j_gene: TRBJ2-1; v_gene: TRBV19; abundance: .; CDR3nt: TGTGCCAGTAGAAAGTCCCCGGGACTAGCTCTGGGTGAGCAGTTCTTC; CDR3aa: CASRKSPGLALGEQFF
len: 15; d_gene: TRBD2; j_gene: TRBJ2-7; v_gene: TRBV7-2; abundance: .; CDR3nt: TGTGCCAGCAGCAATCGATGGGGACTAGATAACGAGCAGTACTTC; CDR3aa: CASSNRWGLDNEQYF
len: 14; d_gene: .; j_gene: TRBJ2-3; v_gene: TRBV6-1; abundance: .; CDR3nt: TGTGCCAGCAGCGGAGCTGCTAGCACAGATACGCAGTATTTT; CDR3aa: CASSGAASTDTQYF
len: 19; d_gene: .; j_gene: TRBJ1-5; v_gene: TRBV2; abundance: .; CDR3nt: TGTGCCAGCAGTGCCCCACAAACGGGGGGACCTAGGAACAATCAGCCCCAGCATTTT; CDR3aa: CASSAPQTGGPRNNQPQHF
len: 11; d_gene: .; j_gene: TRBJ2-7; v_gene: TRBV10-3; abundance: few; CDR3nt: TGTGCCATCAGACAGGACCACGAGCAGTACTTC; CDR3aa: CAIRQDHEQYF
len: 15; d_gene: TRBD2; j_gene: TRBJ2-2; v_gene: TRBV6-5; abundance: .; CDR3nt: TGTGCCAGCAAGAGGAAGCGGGAGCTCACCGGGGAGCTGTTTTTT; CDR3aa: CASKRKRELTGELFF
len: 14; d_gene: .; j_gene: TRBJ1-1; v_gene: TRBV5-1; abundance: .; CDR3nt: TGCGCCAGCAGCTTGAGAGGGCCCGACACTGAAGCTTTCTTT; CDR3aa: CASSLRGPDTEAFF
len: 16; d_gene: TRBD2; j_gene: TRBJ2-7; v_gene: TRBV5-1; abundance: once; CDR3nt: TGCGCCAGCAGCCTGGGACTAGCGGGGGTTTCCTACGAGCAGTACTTC; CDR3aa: CASSLGLAGVSYEQYF
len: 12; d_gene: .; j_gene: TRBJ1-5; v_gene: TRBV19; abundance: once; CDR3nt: TGTGCCAGTAGGCGGAACAATCAGCCCCAGCATTTT; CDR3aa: CASRRNNQPQHF
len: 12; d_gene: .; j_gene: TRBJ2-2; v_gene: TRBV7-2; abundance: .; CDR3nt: TGTGCCAGCAGCCTGAGCACCGGGGAGCTGTTTTTT; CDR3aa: CASSLSTGELFF